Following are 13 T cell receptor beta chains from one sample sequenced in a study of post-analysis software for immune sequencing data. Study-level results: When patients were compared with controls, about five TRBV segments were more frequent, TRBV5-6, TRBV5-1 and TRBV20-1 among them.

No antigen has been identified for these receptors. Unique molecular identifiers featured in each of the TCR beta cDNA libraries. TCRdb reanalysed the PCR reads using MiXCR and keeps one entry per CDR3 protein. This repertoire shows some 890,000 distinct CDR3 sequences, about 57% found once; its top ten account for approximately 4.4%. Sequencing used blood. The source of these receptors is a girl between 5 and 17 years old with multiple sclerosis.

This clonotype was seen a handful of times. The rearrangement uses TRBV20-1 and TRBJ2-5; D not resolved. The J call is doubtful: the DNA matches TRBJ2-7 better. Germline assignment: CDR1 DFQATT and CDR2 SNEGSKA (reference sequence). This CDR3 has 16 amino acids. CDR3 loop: CSAASPLPGRRYEQYF. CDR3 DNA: TGCAGTGCTGCCTCACCCCTCCCAGGCAGGCGGTACGAGCAGTACTTC.

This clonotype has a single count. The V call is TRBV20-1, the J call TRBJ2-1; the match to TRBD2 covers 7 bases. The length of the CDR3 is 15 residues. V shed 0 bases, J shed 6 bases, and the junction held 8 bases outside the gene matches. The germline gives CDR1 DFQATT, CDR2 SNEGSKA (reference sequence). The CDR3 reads CSARDRGELINEQFF. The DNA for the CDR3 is TGCAGTGCTAGAGATCGGGGGGAGTTGATCAATGAGCAGTTCTTC.

The CDR3 coding sequence is TGTGCCAGCAGAGCAGGGGAGGCAGATACGCAGTATTTT. This gives the protein CASRAGEADTQYF. The J gene is TRBJ2-3, the V gene TRBV2; TRBD1 or TRBD2 may be the D gene (6 bases each). Trimming cost V 6 bases and J 4 bases, with 11 bases left between them. This CDR3 spans 13 amino acids. Germline CDR1 reads SNHLY; CDR2 reads FYNNEI. Full variable domain (remainder filled in from reference TRBV2 and TRBJ2-3): EPEVTQTPSHQVTQMGQEVILRCVPISNHLYFYWYRQILGQKVEFLVSFYNNEISEKSEIFDDQFSVERPDGSNFTLKIRSTKLEDSAMYFCASRAGEADTQYFGPGTRLTVL.

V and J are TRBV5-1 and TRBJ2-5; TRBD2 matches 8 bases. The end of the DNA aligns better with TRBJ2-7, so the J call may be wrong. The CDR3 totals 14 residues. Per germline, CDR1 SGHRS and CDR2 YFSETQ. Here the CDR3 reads CASRPLADAYEQYF. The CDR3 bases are TGCGCCAGCAGGCCACTAGCGGATGCCTACGAGCAGTACTTC.

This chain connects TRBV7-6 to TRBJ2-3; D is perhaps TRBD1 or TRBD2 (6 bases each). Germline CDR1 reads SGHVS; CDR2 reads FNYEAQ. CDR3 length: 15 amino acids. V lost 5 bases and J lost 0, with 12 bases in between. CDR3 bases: TGTGCCAGCAGCCCTTTAGGGGGGAGCACAGATACGCAGTATTTT. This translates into CASSPLGGSTDTQYF. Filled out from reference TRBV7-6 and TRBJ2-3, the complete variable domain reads GAGVSQSPRYKVTKRGQDVALRCDPISGHVSLYWYRQALGQGPEFLTYFNYEAQQDKSGLPNDRFSAERPEGSISTLTIQRTEQRDSAMYRCASSPLGGSTDTQYFGPGTRLTVL.

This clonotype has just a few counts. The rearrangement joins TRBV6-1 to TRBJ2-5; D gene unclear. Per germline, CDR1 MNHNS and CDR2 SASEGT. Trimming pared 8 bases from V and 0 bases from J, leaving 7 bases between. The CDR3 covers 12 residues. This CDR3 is CASGYYQETQYF. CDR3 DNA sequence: TGTGCCAGCGGCTACTACCAAGAGACCCAGTACTTC.

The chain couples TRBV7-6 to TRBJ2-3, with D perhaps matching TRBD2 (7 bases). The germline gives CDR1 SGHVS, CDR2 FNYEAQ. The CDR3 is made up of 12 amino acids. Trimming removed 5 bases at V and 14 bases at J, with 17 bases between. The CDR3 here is CASSPNGGRGYF. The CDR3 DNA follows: TGTGCCAGCAGCCCCAACGGGGGGCGGGGGTATTTT.

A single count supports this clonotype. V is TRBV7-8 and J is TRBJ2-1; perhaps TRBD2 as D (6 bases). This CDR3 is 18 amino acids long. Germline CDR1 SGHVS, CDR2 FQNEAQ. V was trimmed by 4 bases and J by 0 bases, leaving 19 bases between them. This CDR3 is CASSWVVGGGISYNEQFF. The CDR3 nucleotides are TGTGCCAGCAGCTGGGTTGTGGGTGGCGGGATCTCCTACAATGAGCAGTTCTTC. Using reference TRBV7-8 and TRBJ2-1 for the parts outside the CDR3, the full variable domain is GAGVSQSPRYKVAKRGQDVALRCDPISGHVSLFWYQQALGQGPEFLTYFQNEAQLDKSGLPSDRFFAERPEGSVSTLKIQRTQQEDSAVYLCASSWVVGGGISYNEQFFGPGTRLTVL.

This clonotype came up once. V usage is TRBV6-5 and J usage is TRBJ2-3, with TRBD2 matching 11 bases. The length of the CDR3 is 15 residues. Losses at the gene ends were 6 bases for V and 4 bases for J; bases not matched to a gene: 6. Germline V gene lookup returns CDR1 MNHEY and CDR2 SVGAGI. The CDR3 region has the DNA TGTGCCAGCAGAACTAGCGGGAGAAGCGCAGATACGCAGTATTTT. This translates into CASRTSGRSADTQYF.

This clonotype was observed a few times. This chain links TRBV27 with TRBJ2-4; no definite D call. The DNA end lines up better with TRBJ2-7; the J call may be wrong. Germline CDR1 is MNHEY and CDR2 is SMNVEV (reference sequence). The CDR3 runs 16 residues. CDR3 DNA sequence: TGTGCCAGCAGTTTAGGAGCTTCGGCCTACCCCTACGAGCAGTACTTC. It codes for CASSLGASAYPYEQYF.

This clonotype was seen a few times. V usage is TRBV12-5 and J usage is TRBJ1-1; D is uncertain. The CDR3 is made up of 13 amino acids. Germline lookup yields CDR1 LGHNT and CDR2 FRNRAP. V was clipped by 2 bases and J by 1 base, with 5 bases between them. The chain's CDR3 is CASGLSQNTEAFF. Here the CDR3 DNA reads TGTGCTAGTGGTTTGAGCCAGAACACTGAAGCTTTCTTT.

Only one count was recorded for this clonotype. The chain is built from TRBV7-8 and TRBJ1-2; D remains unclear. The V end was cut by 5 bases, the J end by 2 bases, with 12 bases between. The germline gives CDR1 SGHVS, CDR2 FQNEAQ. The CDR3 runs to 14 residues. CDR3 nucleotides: TGTGCCAGCAGCCCCGAGGACCGAAACTATGGCTACACCTTC. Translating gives CASSPEDRNYGYTF.

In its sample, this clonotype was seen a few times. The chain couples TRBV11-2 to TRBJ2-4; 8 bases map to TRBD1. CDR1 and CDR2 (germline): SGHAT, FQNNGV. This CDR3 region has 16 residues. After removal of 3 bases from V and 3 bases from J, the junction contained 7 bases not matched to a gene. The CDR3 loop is CASSLDPDRGKNIQYF. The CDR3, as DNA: TGTGCCAGCAGCTTGGACCCTGACAGGGGCAAAAACATTCAGTACTTC.